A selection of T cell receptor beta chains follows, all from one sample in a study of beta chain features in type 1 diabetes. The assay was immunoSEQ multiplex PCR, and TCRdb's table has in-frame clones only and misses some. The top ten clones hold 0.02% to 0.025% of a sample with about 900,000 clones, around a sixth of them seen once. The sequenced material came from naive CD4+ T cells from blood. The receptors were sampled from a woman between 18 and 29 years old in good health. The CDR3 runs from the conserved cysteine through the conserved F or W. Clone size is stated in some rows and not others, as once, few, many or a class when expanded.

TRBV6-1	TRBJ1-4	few	CASSFGTGEEKLFF
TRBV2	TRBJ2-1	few	CASSDTRGMGNEQFF
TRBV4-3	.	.	CASSQEGTYRGKVNEQYF
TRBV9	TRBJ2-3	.	CASSVGQVGADTQYF
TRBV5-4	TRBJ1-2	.	CASSLFGGEGTGSRGYTF
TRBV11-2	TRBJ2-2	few	CASSFKIRQGGTGELFF
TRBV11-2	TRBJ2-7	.	CASSFLGARAEQYF
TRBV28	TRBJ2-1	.	CASSSFLAPSYNEQFF
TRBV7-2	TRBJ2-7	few	CASSLGRGHTYEQYF
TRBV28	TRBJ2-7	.	CASSLYGSYEQYF
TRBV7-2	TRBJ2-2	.	CASKASGNTGELFF
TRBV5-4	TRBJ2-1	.	CASRTSGRSDNEQFF
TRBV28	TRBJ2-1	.	CASSPRAWTGDKNEQFF
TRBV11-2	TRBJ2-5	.	CASSFGGQETQYF
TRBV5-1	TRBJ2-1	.	CASSSLDRGPYNEQFF
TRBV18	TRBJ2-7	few	CASSPGQGGEQYF
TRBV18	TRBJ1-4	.	CASSPSQGYEKLFF
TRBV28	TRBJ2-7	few	CASSLIGQGYEQYF
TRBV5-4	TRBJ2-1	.	CASSLTSGSVYNEQFF
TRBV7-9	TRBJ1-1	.	CASSLVVGTEIGTEAFF
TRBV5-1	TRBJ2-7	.	CASSLWTDSYEQYF
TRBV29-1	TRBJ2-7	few	CSVSYEQYF
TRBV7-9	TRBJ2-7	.	CASSSNTRQTLQYF
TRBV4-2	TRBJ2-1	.	CASRGSRSSYNEQFF
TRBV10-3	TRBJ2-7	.	CAIRQTGKNYEQYF
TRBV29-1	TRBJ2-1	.	CSVEGEGNEQFF